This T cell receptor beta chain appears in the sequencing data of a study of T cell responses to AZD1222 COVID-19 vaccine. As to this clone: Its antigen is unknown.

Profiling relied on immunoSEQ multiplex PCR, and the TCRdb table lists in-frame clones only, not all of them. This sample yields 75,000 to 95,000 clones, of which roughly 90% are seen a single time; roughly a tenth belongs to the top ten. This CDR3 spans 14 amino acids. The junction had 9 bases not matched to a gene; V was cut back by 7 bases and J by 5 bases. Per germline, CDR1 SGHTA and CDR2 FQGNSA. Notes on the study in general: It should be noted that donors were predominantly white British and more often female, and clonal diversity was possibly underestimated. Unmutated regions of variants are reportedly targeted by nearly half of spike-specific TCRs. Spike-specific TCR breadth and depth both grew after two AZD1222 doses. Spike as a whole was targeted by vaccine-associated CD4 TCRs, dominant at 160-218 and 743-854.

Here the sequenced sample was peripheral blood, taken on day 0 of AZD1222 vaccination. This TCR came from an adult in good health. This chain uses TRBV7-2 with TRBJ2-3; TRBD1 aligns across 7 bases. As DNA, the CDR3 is TGTGCCAGCAACCGACAGGGAATCCAAGATACGCAGTATTTT. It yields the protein CASNRQGIQDTQYF.